Below, 7 T cell receptor beta chains from the same sample are listed, as sequenced in a study of naive and memory T cell subsets. The beta constant-region primer was an equimolar mix of two oligonucleotides covering TRBC1 and TRBC2. TCRdb re-derived calls from the UMI-ligation and nested PCR reads in MiXCR, one entry per CDR3 protein. Among 150,000 or so distinct CDR3 sequences listed, approximately 15% were seen once. The sequenced material came from naive CD4+ T cells from blood. These receptors originate from a human donor in good health.

In this sample, this clonotype turned up a few times. The chain links TRBV10-1 to TRBJ2-1; possible D gene TRBD2, 5 bases. V lost 7 bases to trimming and J lost 7 bases, with 17 bases between them. This CDR3 has 14 residues. Per the germline V gene, CDR1 is WNHNN and CDR2 is SYGVQD (reference sequence). CDR3 bases: TGCGCCAGCACCCGAGGGCCAGCGGAGAATGAGCAGTTCTTC. As protein: CASTRGPAENEQFF.

This sequence joins TRBV7-8 and TRBJ2-1; unclear D gene. Trimming cost V 3 bases and J 0 bases, with 15 bases left between them. This CDR3 has 17 residues. Germline assignment: CDR1 SGHVS and CDR2 FQNEAQ. CDR3 DNA: TGTGCCAGCAGCTTTCTGGTCAGCCGAAACTCCTACAATGAGCAGTTCTTC. This codes for CASSFLVSRNSYNEQFF.

This clonotype came up a few times. The rearrangement joins TRBV4-3 to TRBJ2-3; D is uncertain. This CDR3 has 13 amino acids. The germline CDR1 and CDR2 sequences are LGHNA and YSLEER. V was cut by 5 bases and J by 2 bases, with 8 bases left in between. CDR3 nucleotides: TGCGCCAGCAGCGGAACGATCACAGATACGCAGTATTTT. Its protein product is CASSGTITDTQYF.

J is TRBJ2-7 and V is TRBV20-1; D ambiguous. Germline lookup yields CDR1 DFQATT and CDR2 SNEGSKA (reference sequence). Trimming cost V 5 bases and J 2 bases, with 10 bases left between them. The CDR3 spans 12 residues. The CDR3 region is CSAAQATYEQYF. In DNA, the CDR3 is TGCAGTGCTGCACAAGCAACCTACGAGCAGTACTTC.

This clonotype was seen only a few times. The V call is TRBV7-9, the J call TRBJ2-3; 7 bases map to TRBD1. This CDR3 comprises 16 residues. The germline V gene encodes CDR1 SEHNR and CDR2 FQNEAQ (reference sequence). V was pared by 1 base and J by 4 bases, with 8 bases of the junction left unmatched. This chain's CDR3 is CASSLGDSPSPDTQYF. In DNA, the CDR3 is TGTGCCAGCAGCTTAGGGGACAGCCCCTCCCCAGATACGCAGTATTTT.

V usage is TRBV2 and J usage is TRBJ2-1; 9 nucleotides line up with TRBD2. The ends lost 10 bases at V and 8 bases at J; junction bases unmatched: 15. Per germline, CDR1 SNHLY and CDR2 FYNNEI. CDR3 size: 15 residues. The CDR3 DNA follows: TGTGCCATTCTCCCTCTAGCGGGAAGCCTCCATGAGCAGTTCTTC. Its translation is CAILPLAGSLHEQFF.

V gene TRBV7-2 combines with J gene TRBJ1-4, with D possibly being TRBD1 (6 bases). Germline lookup yields CDR1 SGHTA and CDR2 FQGNSA. The CDR3 is made up of 15 amino acids. The V gene lost 2 bases and the J gene lost 4 bases, with 11 bases spanning the gap. In DNA, the CDR3 is TGTGCCAGCAGCTTATTCGGGGGCTTTAATGAAAAACTGTTTTTT. It codes for CASSLFGGFNEKLFF.